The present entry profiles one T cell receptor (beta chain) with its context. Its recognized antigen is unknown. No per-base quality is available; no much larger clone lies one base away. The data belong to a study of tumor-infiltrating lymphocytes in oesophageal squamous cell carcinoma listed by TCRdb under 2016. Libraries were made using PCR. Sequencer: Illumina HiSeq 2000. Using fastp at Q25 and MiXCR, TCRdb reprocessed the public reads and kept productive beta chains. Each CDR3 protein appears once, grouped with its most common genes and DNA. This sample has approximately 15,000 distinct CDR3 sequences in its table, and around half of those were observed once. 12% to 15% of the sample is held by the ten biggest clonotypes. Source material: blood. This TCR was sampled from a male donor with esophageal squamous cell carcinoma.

The CDR3 protein: CASSLAHSGTGLYEQYF. The nucleotide sequence reads as follows: TGTGCCAGCAGCTTAGCGCATTCAGGGACAGGACTGTACGAGCAGTACTTC. The chain couples TRBV7-2 to TRBJ2-5, with 8 bases in between that match TRBD1. The DNA end is more similar to TRBJ2-7, so the J call may be wrong. The CDR3 numbers 17 residues from cysteine through phenylalanine. Just CDR3 DNA is preserved here, 51 bases in frame from base 1. The germline V gene provides CDR1 SGHTA and CDR2 FQGNSA.